This T cell receptor (beta chain) was sequenced during a study of Graves' ophthalmopathy and Graves' hyperthyroidism. This clonotype was detected only a few times. RNA transcripts provided the template for amplifying TCR beta CDR3 regions. Amplification began with first-round RT-PCR using HTBI primers, then second-round multiplex PCR was performed. TCRdb used MiXCR to reprocess the multiplex PCR reads, holding one entry per CDR3 protein. The table has about half a million distinct CDR3 sequences, roughly an eighth seen once. The CDR3 covers 12 residues. Germline loops: CDR1 ENHRY, CDR2 SYGVKD. Trimming removed 0 bases from V and 10 bases from J; junction bases left unmatched: 3.

Sequencing was done on a sample of blood. This clonotype was sampled from a woman in her twenties or thirties with Graves' ophthalmopathy. V and J are TRBV10-3 and TRBJ2-7; 7 positions match TRBD1. Written as DNA, the CDR3 is TGTGCCATCAGTGAGTCTAGGGACAGACAGTACTTC. It translates to CAISESRDRQYF.